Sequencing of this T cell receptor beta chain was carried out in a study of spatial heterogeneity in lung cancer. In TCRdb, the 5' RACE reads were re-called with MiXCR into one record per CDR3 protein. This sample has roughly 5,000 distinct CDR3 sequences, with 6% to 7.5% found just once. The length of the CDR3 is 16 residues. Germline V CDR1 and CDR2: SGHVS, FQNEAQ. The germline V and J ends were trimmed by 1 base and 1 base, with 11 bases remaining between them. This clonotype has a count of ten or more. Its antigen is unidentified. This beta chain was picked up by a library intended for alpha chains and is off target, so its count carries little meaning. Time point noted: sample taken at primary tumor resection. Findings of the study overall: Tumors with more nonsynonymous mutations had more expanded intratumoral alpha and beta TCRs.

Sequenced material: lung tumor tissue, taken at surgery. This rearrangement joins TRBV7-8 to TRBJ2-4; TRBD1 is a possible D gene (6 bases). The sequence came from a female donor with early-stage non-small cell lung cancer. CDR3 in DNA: TGTGCCAGCAGCTTAGTAGCGAGGGGGGCCAAAAACATTCAGTACTTC. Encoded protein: CASSLVARGAKNIQYF. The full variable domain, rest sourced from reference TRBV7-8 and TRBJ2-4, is GAGVSQSPRYKVAKRGQDVALRCDPISGHVSLFWYQQALGQGPEFLTYFQNEAQLDKSGLPSDRFFAERPEGSVSTLKIQRTQQEDSAVYLCASSLVARGAKNIQYFGAGTRLSVL.